The rows below give T cell receptor beta chains drawn from one sample of a study of blood T cell repertoires in COVID-19. Only in-frame clones appear in the TCRdb table, and some are missing; sequencing was by immunoSEQ multiplex PCR. This sample has fewer than 400,000 clones; roughly nine tenths occur once, and the top ten carry 2.9%. Sequencing was carried out using peripheral blood. These receptors all stem from a young woman with COVID-19, enrolled during active disease. Both conserved end residues are part of each CDR3. D genes are given only for firm matches. Size is stated for part of the rows, as once, few or many counts, or as a class when the clone is expanded.

CDR3aa,CDR3nt,abundance,d_gene,j_gene,v_gene
CAWTRLAGVVLNEQFF,TGTGCCTGGACCCGACTAGCGGGAGTTGTCCTGAATGAGCAGTTCTTC,.,TRBD2,TRBJ2-1,TRBV30
CASSEHSGELFF,TGTGCCAGCAGTGAACATAGCGGGGAGCTGTTTTTT,.,.,TRBJ2-2,TRBV25-1
CASSLQGGSNQPQHF,TGTGCCAGCAGCTTACAGGGGGGTAGCAATCAGCCCCAGCATTTT,.,TRBD1,TRBJ1-5,TRBV7-2
CASSTGTSTEETQYF,TGTGCCAGCAGTACCGGGACTAGTACCGAAGAGACCCAGTACTTC,.,TRBD2,TRBJ2-5,TRBV6-6
CASSLGLDRSPLHF,TGTGCCAGCAGCTTAGGACTCGATCGATCACCCCTCCACTTT,.,.,TRBJ1-6,TRBV7-9
CASSLAVIRGEKLFF,TGTGCCAGCAGCTTGGCAGTCATAAGAGGGGAAAAACTGTTTTTT,.,.,TRBJ1-4,TRBV5-8
CASSLDQGTDTQYF,TGTGCCAGCAGCTTGGACCAGGGCACAGATACGCAGTATTTT,many,.,TRBJ2-3,TRBV5-4
CASSIYRGQGDQPQHF,TGTGCCAGTAGTATTTACAGGGGGCAAGGGGATCAGCCCCAGCATTTT,.,TRBD1,TRBJ1-5,TRBV19
CASSFQGGNTIYF,TGTGCCAGCAGCTTTCAGGGTGGAAACACCATATATTTT,few,.,TRBJ1-3,TRBV11-2
CASSHSDSGNTIYF,TGTGCCAGCAGCCACTCCGACTCTGGAAACACCATATATTTT,few,.,TRBJ1-3,TRBV7-9
CASSARQDNQPQHF,TGTGCCAGCAGTGCCCGACAGGATAATCAGCCCCAGCATTTT,.,.,TRBJ1-5,TRBV2
CASSLDRGGEKLFF,TGCGCCAGCAGCTTGGATAGGGGCGGTGAAAAACTGTTTTTT,.,.,TRBJ1-4,TRBV5-1
CASSTQIGQSYSNQPQHF,TGTGCCAGTAGTACGCAAATCGGACAGAGCTATAGCAATCAGCCCCAGCATTTT,.,.,TRBJ1-5,TRBV19
CASSYGDNPYQETQYF,TGTGCCAGCAGCTACGGGGACAACCCCTACCAAGAGACCCAGTACTTC,.,.,TRBJ2-5,TRBV7-9
CASSPRDRGRSTNEKLFF,TGTGCCAGCAGCCCCCGGGACAGGGGGCGGTCAACTAATGAAAAACTGTTTTTT,.,TRBD1,TRBJ1-4,TRBV9
CASSPQGFSYNEQFF,TGTGCCAGCAGCCCTCAGGGGTTCTCCTACAATGAGCAGTTCTTC,.,.,TRBJ2-1,TRBV11-2